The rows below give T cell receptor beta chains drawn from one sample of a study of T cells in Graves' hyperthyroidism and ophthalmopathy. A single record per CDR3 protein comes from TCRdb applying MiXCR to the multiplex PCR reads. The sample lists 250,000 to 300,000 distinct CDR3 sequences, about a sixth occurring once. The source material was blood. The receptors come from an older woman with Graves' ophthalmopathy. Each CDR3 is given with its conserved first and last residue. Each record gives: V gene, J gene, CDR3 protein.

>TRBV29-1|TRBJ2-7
CSVGRPLTYEQYF
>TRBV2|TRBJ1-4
CASMDREGEKLFF
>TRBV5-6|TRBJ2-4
CASSSAGQGTKNIQYF
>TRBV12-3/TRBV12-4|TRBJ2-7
CASARARYEQYF
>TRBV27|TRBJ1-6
CASSQRQISPLHF
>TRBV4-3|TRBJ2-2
CASSQFGGTNTGELFF
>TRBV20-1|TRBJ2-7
CSATRQSYEQYF
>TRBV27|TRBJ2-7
CASGAGTTTYEQYF
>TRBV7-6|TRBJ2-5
CASSSGLGGETQYF
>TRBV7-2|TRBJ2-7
CASRSPARPYEQYF
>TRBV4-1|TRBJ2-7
CASSRASGDASSYEQYF
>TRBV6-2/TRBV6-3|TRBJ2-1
CASSTSGRAGNEQFF
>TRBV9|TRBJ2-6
CASSGEARWRSSGANVLTF
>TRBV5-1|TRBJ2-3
CACSLGGMTSGTDTQYF
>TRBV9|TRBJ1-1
CASSAYRDTVYTETFF
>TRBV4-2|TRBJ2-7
CASSLDRGQNDEQYF
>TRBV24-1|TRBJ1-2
CATSDRTTDSFYGYTF
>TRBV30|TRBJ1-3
CACQGHRLRNTIYF
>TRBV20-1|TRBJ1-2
CSAPGDAMDYTF
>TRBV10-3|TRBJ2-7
CAISESLRDTDYEQYF
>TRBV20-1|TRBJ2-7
CSARAVTGGNEQYF
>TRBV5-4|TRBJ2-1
CASSPKLASGVNEQFF